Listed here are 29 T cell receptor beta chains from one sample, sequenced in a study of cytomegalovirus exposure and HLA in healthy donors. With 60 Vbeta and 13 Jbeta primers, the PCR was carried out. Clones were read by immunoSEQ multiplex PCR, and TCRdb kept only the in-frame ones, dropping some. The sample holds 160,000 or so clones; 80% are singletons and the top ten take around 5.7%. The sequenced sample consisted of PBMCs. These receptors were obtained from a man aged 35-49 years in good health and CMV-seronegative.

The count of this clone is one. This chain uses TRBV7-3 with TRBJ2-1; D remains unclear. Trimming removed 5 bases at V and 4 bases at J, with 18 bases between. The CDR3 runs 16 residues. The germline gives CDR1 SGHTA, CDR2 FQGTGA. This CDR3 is CASSRTNPTAYNEQFF. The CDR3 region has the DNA TGTGCCAGCAGCCGCACTAACCCGACGGCATACAATGAGCAGTTCTTC.

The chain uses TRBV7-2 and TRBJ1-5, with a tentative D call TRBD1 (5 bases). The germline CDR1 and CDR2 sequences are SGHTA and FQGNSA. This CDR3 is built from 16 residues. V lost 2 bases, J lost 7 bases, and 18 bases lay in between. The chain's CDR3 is CASSLYSPGLGQPQHF. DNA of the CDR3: TGTGCCAGCAGCTTATATAGTCCAGGGCTCGGGCAGCCCCAGCATTTT.

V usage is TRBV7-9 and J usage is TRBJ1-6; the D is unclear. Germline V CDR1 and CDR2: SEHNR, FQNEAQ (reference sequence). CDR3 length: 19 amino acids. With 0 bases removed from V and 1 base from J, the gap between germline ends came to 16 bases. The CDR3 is CASSLARAFRGSYNSPLHF. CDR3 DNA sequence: TGTGCCAGCAGCTTAGCGCGGGCCTTCCGGGGATCCTATAATTCACCCCTCCACTTT.

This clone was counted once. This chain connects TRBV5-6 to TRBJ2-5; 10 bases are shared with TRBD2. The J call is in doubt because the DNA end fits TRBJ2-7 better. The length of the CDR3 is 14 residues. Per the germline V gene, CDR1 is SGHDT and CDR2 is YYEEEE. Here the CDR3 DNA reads TGTGCCAGCAGCACCGGACTAGCGGAAAACGAGCAGTACTTC. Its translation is CASSTGLAENEQYF.

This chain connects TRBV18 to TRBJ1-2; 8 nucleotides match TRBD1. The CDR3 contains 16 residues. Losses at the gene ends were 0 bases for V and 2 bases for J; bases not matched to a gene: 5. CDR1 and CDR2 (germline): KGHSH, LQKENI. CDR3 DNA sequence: TGTGCCAGCTCACCACCGAGTAGGACAGGGAACTATGGCTACACCTTC. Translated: CASSPPSRTGNYGYTF.

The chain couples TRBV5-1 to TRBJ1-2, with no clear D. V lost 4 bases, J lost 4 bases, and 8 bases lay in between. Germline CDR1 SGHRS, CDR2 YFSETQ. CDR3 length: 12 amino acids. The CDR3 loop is CASSPAGYGYTF. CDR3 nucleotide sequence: TGCGCCAGCAGCCCCGCAGGCTATGGCTACACCTTC.

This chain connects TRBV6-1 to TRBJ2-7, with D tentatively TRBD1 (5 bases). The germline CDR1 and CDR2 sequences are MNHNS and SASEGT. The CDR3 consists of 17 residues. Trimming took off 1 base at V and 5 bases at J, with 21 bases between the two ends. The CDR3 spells CASSEVMVAGKKNEQYF. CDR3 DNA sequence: TGTGCCAGCAGTGAAGTTATGGTGGCAGGGAAGAAGAACGAGCAGTACTTC.

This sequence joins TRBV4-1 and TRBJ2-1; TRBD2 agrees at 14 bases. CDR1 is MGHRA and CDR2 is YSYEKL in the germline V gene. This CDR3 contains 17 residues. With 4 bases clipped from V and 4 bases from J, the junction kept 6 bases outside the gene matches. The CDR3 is CASSPGLAGGTYNEQFF. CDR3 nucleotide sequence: TGCGCCAGCAGCCCCGGACTAGCGGGGGGCACTTACAATGAGCAGTTCTTC.

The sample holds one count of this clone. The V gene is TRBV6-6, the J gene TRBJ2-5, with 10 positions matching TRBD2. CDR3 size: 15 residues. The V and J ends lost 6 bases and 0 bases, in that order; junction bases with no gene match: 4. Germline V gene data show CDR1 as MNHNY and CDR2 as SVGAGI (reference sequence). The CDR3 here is CASRASGGNQETQYF. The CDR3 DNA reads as TGTGCCAGCAGGGCTAGCGGGGGAAACCAAGAGACCCAGTACTTC.

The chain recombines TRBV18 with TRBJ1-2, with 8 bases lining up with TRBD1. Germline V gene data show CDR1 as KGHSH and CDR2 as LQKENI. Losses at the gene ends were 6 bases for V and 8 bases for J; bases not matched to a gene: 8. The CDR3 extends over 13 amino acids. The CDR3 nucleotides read TGTGCCAGCTCTCTCGGGACAGGTGGGGGCTACACCTTC. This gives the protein CASSLGTGGGYTF. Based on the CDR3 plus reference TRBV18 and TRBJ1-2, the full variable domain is NAGVMQNPRHLVRRRGQEARLRCSPMKGHSHVYWYRQLPEEGLKFMVYLQKENIIDESGMPKERFSAEFPKEGPSILRIQQVVRGDSAAYFCASSLGTGGGYTFGSGTRLTVV.

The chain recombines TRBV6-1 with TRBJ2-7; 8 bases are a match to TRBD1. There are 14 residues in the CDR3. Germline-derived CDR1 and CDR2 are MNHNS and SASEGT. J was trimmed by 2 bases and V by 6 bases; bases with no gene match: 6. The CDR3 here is CASRQGANTYEQYF. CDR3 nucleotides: TGTGCCAGCAGGCAGGGGGCGAATACCTACGAGCAGTACTTC.

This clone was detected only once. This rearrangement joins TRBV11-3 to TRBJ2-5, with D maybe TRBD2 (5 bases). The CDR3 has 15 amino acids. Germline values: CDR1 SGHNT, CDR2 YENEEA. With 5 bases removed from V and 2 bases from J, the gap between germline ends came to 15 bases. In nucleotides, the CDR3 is TGTGCCAGCAGCCTTGCGGGCGGCTTTCAAGAGACCCAGTACTTC. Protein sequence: CASSLAGGFQETQYF.

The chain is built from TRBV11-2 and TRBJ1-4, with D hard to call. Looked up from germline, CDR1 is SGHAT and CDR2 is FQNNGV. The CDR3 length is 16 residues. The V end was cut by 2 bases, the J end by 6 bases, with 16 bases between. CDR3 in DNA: TGTGCCAGCAGCTTATGGGTTCCTAGGGAGGATGAAAAACTGTTTTTT. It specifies CASSLWVPREDEKLFF.

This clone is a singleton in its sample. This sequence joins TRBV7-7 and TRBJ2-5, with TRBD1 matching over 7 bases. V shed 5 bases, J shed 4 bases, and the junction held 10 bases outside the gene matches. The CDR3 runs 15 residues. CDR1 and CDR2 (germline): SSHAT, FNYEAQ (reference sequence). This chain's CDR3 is CASSQDRALGETQYF. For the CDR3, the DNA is TGTGCCAGCAGCCAAGACAGGGCCCTCGGAGAGACCCAGTACTTC. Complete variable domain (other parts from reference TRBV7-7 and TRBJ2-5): GAGVSQSPRYKVTKRGQDVTLRCDPISSHATLYWYQQALGQGPEFLTYFNYEAQPDKSGLPSDRFSAERPEGSISTLTIQRTEQRDSAMYRCASSQDRALGETQYFGPGTRLLVL.

CDR3 in amino acids: CASTGQGKAEQYF. In DNA form, the CDR3 reads TGTGCCAGCACGGGGCAGGGGAAGGCCGAGCAGTACTTC. This chain connects TRBV2 to TRBJ2-7; tentatively, D is TRBD1 (6 bases). Trimming took 7 bases from V and 6 from J, leaving 16 bases between them. CDR1 and CDR2 (germline): SNHLY, FYNNEI. The CDR3 spans 13 residues.

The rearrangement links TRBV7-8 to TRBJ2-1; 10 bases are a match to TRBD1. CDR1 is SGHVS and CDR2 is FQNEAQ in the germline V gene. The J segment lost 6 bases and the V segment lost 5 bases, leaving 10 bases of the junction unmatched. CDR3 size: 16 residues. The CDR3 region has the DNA TGTGCCAGCAGCCTATGGGGACAGGGGACCGTCAATGAGCAGTTCTTC. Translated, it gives CASSLWGQGTVNEQFF.

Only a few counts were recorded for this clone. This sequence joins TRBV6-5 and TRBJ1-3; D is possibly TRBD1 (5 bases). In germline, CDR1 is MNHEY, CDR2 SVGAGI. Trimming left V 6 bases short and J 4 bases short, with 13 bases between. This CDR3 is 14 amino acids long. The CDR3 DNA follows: TGTGCCAGCAGCCCACTTGACAGAGGAAACACCATATATTTT. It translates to CASSPLDRGNTIYF.

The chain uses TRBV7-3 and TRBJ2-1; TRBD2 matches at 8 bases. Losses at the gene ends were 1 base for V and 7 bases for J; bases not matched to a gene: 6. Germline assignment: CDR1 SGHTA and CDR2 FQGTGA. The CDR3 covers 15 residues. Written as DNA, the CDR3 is TGTGCCAGCAGCTTAAGGGACGGGAGGGTTAATGAGCAGTTCTTC. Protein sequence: CASSLRDGRVNEQFF.

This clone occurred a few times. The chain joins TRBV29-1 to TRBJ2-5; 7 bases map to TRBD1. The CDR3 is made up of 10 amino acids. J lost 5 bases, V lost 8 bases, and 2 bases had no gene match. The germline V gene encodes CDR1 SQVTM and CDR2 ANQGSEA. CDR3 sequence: CSTTGETQYF. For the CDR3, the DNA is TGCAGCACGACAGGGGAGACCCAGTACTTC.

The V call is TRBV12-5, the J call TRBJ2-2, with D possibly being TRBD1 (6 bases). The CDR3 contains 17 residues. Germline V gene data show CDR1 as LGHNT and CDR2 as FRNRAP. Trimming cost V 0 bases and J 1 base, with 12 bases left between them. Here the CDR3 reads CASGLVLGTMNTGELFF. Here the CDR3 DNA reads TGTGCTAGTGGTTTGGTACTCGGGACAATGAACACCGGGGAGCTGTTTTTT.

CDR3 bases: TGTGCCATCCAGCTAGCGGGGTCCTACGAGCAGTACTTC. As protein: CAIQLAGSYEQYF. This chain links TRBV10-3 with TRBJ2-7, with TRBD2 matching 9 bases. The trim removed 8 bases at V and 1 base at J, leaving 3 bases unmatched. CDR3 length: 13 amino acids. CDR1 ENHRY and CDR2 SYGVKD come from the germline V gene.

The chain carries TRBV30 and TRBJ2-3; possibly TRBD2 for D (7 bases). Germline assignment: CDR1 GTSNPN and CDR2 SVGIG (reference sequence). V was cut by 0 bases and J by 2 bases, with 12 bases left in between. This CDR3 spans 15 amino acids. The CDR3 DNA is TGTGCCTGGAGTGTAGGGAGGGGGACCACAGATACGCAGTATTTT. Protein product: CAWSVGRGTTDTQYF.

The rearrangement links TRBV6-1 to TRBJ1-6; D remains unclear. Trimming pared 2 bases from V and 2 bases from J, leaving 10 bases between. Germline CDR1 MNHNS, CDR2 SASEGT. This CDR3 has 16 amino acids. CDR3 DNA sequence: TGTGCCAGCAGTGAATATCACTCGGCCTATAATTCACCCCTCCACTTT. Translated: CASSEYHSAYNSPLHF.

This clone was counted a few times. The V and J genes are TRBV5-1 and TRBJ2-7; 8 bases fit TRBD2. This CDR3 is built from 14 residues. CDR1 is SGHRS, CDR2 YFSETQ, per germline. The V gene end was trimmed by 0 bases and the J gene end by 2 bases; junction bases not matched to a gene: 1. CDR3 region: CASSLGSGTYEQYF. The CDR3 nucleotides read TGCGCCAGCAGCTTGGGTAGCGGGACCTACGAGCAGTACTTC.

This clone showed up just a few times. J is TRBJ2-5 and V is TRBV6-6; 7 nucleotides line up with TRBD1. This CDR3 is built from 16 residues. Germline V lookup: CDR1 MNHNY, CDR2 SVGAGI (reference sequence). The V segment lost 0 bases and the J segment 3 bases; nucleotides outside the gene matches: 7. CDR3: CASSYSYTGTEETQYF. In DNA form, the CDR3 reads TGTGCCAGCAGTTACTCGTACACCGGGACAGAAGAGACCCAGTACTTC.

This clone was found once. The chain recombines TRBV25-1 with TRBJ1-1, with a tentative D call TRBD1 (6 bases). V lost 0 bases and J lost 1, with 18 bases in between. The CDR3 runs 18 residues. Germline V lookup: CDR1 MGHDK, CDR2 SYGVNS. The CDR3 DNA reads TGTGCCAGCAGTGAATATAACCAAAGGACAGCCTCGAACACTGAAGCTTTCTTT. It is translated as CASSEYNQRTASNTEAFF. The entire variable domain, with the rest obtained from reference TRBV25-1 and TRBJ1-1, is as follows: EADIYQTPRYLVIGTGKKITLECSQTMGHDKMYWYQQDPGMELHLIHYSYGVNSTEKGDLSSESTVSRIRTEHFPLTLESARPSHTSQYLCASSEYNQRTASNTEAFFGQGTRLTVV.

The DNA of the CDR3 is TGTGCCAGCACTAAGGCCCAAGGGGGGGACTATGGCTACACCTTC. It encodes CASTKAQGGDYGYTF. This chain links TRBV6-5 with TRBJ1-2; a possible D gene is TRBD1 (6 bases). CDR1 and CDR2 from the germline V gene are MNHEY and SVGAGI. This CDR3 contains 15 residues. The ends were cut back, 7 bases at V and 3 bases at J, with 18 bases in the middle.

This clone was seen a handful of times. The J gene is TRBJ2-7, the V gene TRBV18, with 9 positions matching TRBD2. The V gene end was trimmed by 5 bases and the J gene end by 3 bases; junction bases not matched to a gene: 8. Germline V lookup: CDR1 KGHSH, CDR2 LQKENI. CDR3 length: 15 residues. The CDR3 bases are TGTGCCAGCTCAACGGGACTAGCTGAGCTCTACGAGCAGTACTTC. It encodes CASSTGLAELYEQYF.

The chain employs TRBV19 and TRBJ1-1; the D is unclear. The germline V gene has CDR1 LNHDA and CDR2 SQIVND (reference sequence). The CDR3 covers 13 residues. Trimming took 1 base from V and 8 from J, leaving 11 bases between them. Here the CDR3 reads CASSIVGGREAFF. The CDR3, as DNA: TGTGCCAGTAGTATAGTTGGAGGCAGGGAAGCTTTCTTT.